Sequencing of this T cell receptor (beta chain) was carried out in a study of response to subunit inactivated influenza vaccine. Study results and limitations: Few new T cells, the authors suggested, are recruited by each seasonal influenza vaccination.

MiXCR, run by TCRdb on the RT-PCR reads, gives a single entry per CDR3 protein. The sample includes about 240,000 distinct CDR3 sequences, more than 10% of them seen just once. As to this clonotype: The antigen remains undetermined.

The CDR3 consists of 17 residues. The germline gives CDR1 MDHEN, CDR2 SYDVKM. V was clipped by 4 bases and J by 0 bases, with 16 bases between them. The chain combines TRBV28 with TRBJ1-5; a weak D match, TRBD1 (5 bases). The source material was non-naive T cells sorted from PBMCs, sampled about 14 days before vaccination. This sequence was found in a man in his fifties or sixties who received an inactivated influenza vaccine. Written as DNA, the CDR3 is TGTGCCAGCAGTTCATACTCCGGGACGGATAGCAATCAGCCCCAGCATTTT. It yields the protein CASSSYSGTDSNQPQHF. The full variable domain, completed using reference TRBV28 and TRBJ1-5, is DVKVTQSSRYLVKRTGEKVFLECVQDMDHENMFWYRQDPGLGLRLIYFSYDVKMKEKGDIPEGYSVSREKKERFSLILESASTNQTSMYLCASSSYSGTDSNQPQHFGDGTRLSIL.